This T cell receptor (beta chain) was recorded in a study of T-cell memory formation after mild COVID-19. MiXCR, run by TCRdb on the 5' RACE reads, gives a single entry per CDR3 protein. The sample has tens of thousands of distinct CDR3 sequences, 20% to 30% seen once. This clonotype has at least ten counts. Its antigen is not identified. Study-wide findings and caveats: Later expanders leaned toward CD4+, whereas clones contracting from day 15 to 85 were balanced CD4/CD8.

This CDR3 contains 16 residues. Germline CDR1 reads MNHNS; CDR2 reads SASEGT. Trimming removed 1 base from V and 0 bases from J; junction bases left unmatched: 6. This TCR was sampled from a young man who had mild COVID-19 (a few samples of this study predate the infection). Cell type and time point are not known. This chain uses TRBV6-1 with TRBJ2-7, with 7 bases aligning to TRBD1. The material sequenced was PBMCs or a T cell subset sorted from them (not recorded which). The chain's CDR3 is CASSEEAGDSSYEQYF. The CDR3 region has the DNA TGTGCCAGCAGTGAAGAGGCAGGGGACAGCTCCTACGAGCAGTACTTC.